Listed below are T cell receptor beta chains from one sample, sequenced in a study of blood T cell repertoires in COVID-19. TCRdb keeps only in-frame clones here, not all; method: immunoSEQ multiplex PCR. Among approximately 40,000 clones listed, about 88% were seen once. Material for sequencing was peripheral blood. These receptor sequences come from a human donor in a cohort sampled during active COVID-19. Each CDR3 is given with its conserved first and last residue. The D gene is left open where the match is weak. Size is omitted from some rows. Given values are once, few, many or a class for expanded clones.

d_call	clone_size	j_call	v_call	cdr3_aa	cdr3_nt
TRBD2	.	TRBJ2-5	TRBV5-1	CASSLLTSGGAETQYF	TGCGCCAGCAGCTTGTTGACTAGCGGGGGGGCAGAGACCCAGTACTTC
.	once	TRBJ1-5	TRBV7-6	CASSPGQPVGNQPQHF	TGTGCCAGCAGCCCAGGACAGCCCGTTGGCAATCAGCCCCAGCATTTT
TRBD1	.	TRBJ1-2	TRBV19	CASSVDRGYGYTF	TGTGCCAGTAGTGTAGACAGGGGCTATGGCTACACCTTC
.	.	TRBJ2-2	TRBV28	CASNTANTGELFF	TGTGCCAGCAATACAGCGAACACCGGGGAGCTGTTTTTT
TRBD2	.	TRBJ2-1	TRBV7-2	CASSLAAENEQFF	TGTGCCAGCAGTCTAGCGGCCGAAAATGAGCAGTTCTTC
TRBD2	.	TRBJ2-3	TRBV7-2	CASSFSGGDTDTQYF	TGTGCCAGCAGCTTTAGCGGGGGGGACACAGATACGCAGTATTTT
TRBD1	.	TRBJ2-3	TRBV29-1	CSVAGTGNTDTQYF	TGCAGCGTTGCGGGGACAGGGAACACAGATACGCAGTATTTT
.	medium-sized	TRBJ2-4	TRBV4-1	CASSQELEGDIQYF	TGCGCCAGCAGCCAAGAACTGGAGGGAGACATTCAGTACTTC
TRBD2	.	TRBJ2-5	TRBV18	CASSSTSGAQETQYF	TGTGCCAGCTCATCAACTAGCGGGGCACAAGAGACCCAGTACTTC
TRBD1	.	TRBJ1-4	TRBV24-1	CATSEGGQGEKLFF	TGTGCCACCAGTGAAGGGGGACAGGGGGAAAAACTGTTTTTT
.	.	TRBJ1-1	TRBV4-1	CASSHDEQVFAEAFF	TGCGCCAGCAGCCATGACGAGCAGGTATTCGCTGAAGCTTTCTTT
TRBD1	.	TRBJ1-4	TRBV10-3	CAIRQSGQANEKLFF	TGTGCCATCAGGCAATCGGGACAGGCAAATGAAAAACTGTTTTTT
.	.	TRBJ2-3	TRBV11-3	CASSFGRGAFTDTQYF	TGTGCCAGCAGCTTCGGACGGGGGGCGTTCACAGATACGCAGTATTTT
TRBD1	.	TRBJ2-1	TRBV5-6	CASSRKPGQGGNEQFF	TGTGCCAGCAGCCGTAAACCGGGACAGGGAGGCAATGAGCAGTTCTTC
TRBD1	.	TRBJ1-5	TRBV6-5	CASRKGQSNNQPQHF	TGTGCCAGCAGAAAGGGACAGAGTAACAATCAGCCCCAGCATTTT
.	.	TRBJ1-6	TRBV5-1	CASSLADLRSPLHF	TGCGCCAGCAGCTTGGCCGATTTACGGTCACCCCTCCACTTT
TRBD1	.	TRBJ2-3	TRBV18	CASSQGQFTDTQYF	TGTGCCAGCTCACAGGGACAGTTCACAGATACGCAGTATTTT
.	.	TRBJ1-5	TRBV19	CAVLPKEGQPQHF	TGTGCCGTTTTGCCAAAAGAGGGCCAGCCCCAGCATTTT
TRBD1	.	TRBJ1-1	TRBV4-3	CASSQDPTGGTEAFF	TGCGCCAGCAGCCAAGATCCGACAGGGGGGACTGAAGCTTTCTTT
TRBD2	.	TRBJ2-1	TRBV6-2/TRBV6-3	CASSTPGGNNEQFF	TGTGCCAGCAGTACGCCGGGAGGAAACAATGAGCAGTTCTTC
TRBD2	.	TRBJ2-5	TRBV11-1	CASTLGGYQETQYF	TGTGCCAGCACTCTCGGGGGGTACCAAGAGACCCAGTACTTC
.	.	TRBJ1-6	TRBV14	CASSHARVDISPLHF	TGTGCCAGCAGCCACGCCCGGGTCGATATTTCACCCCTCCACTTT
TRBD2	.	TRBJ2-3	TRBV5-1	CASSLGLAGATDTQYF	TGCGCCAGCAGCTTGGGCCTAGCGGGGGCAACAGATACGCAGTATTTT
TRBD1	.	TRBJ2-1	TRBV6-2/TRBV6-3	CASSYWFFGTGIYSSYNEQFF	TGTGCCAGCAGTTACTGGTTCTTCGGGACAGGGATTTATAGCTCCTACAATGAGCAGTTCTTC
.	.	TRBJ1-3	TRBV5-5	CASSRTVGGNTIYF	TGTGCCAGCAGCCGGACAGTAGGGGGAAACACCATATATTTT
.	.	TRBJ2-4	TRBV3-1/TRBV3-2	CASSQYGGRIAKNIQYF	TGTGCCAGCAGCCAATACGGGGGGCGAATAGCCAAAAACATTCAGTACTTC
.	.	TRBJ2-5	TRBV18	CASSGYREETQYF	TGTGCCAGCTCAGGCTACAGGGAAGAGACCCAGTACTTC
TRBD1	.	TRBJ2-3	TRBV24-1	CATSPGQGPTDTQYF	TGTGCCACCAGCCCGGGACAGGGGCCCACAGATACGCAGTATTTT
.	once	TRBJ1-1	TRBV5-1	CASSPWSGNLNTEAFF	TGCGCCAGCAGCCCCTGGTCGGGGAATTTGAACACTGAAGCTTTCTTT
TRBD1	.	TRBJ1-5	TRBV12-5	CASGGPRIRDRGDLPQHF	TGTGCTAGTGGGGGTCCCCGCATCCGGGACAGGGGGGATCTGCCCCAGCATTTT
.	.	TRBJ2-3	TRBV3-1/TRBV3-2	CASSLRDTGTDTQYF	TGTGCCAGCAGCCTTCGGGACACAGGCACAGATACGCAGTATTTT
TRBD2	.	TRBJ2-1	TRBV2	CASSVFFGGIANEQFF	TGTGCCAGCAGTGTCTTCTTCGGGGGGATAGCCAATGAGCAGTTCTTC
TRBD1	few	TRBJ1-2	TRBV5-4	CASTWGTDYGYTF	TGTGCCAGCACCTGGGGGACAGACTATGGCTACACCTTC
.	.	TRBJ2-2	TRBV11-3	CASSEQGFGELFF	TGTGCCAGCAGCGAACAGGGTTTCGGGGAGCTGTTTTTT
.	.	TRBJ2-5	TRBV19	CASSKSYGETQYF	TGTGCCAGTAGTAAGTCCTACGGGGAGACCCAGTACTTC
TRBD1	.	TRBJ2-5	TRBV7-9	CASSPGTGETQYF	TGTGCCAGCAGCCCCGGGACAGGGGAGACCCAGTACTTC
TRBD1	once	TRBJ1-1	TRBV7-9	CASSSTGTGYTEAFF	TGTGCCAGCAGCTCTACCGGGACAGGATACACTGAAGCTTTCTTT
TRBD1	few	TRBJ2-7	TRBV25-1	CASSESRTGDYEQYF	TGTGCCAGCAGTGAATCGAGGACAGGGGACTACGAGCAGTACTTC
.	.	TRBJ2-3	TRBV29-1	CSAAGTLRDTQYF	TGCAGCGCTGCCGGGACTTTAAGGGATACGCAGTATTTT
.	.	TRBJ1-4	TRBV15	CATSVGVGNEKLFF	TGTGCCACCAGCGTAGGGGTGGGCAATGAAAAACTGTTTTTT